These 11 T cell receptor beta chains were all obtained from the same sample, sequenced in a study of metastatic and nonmetastatic thyroid tumors. No treatment of any kind had been given to any patient before thyroid surgery. TCRdb re-analyzed the PCR reads through MiXCR. Of 91,000 or so clones in the sample, roughly an eighth are singletons; the top ten hold about 11%. The material sequenced was blood. The receptors were gathered from a female donor with papillary thyroid cancer or a benign thyroid nodule (not recorded which). Some clones in this sample may be carry-over from other donors' samples.

This clone was recorded at least ten times. The chain couples TRBV3-1 to TRBJ2-1; no definite D call. The V and J ends lost 0 bases and 8 bases respectively, with 5 bases between them. The CDR3 contains 12 residues. Germline V gene data show CDR1 as LGHDT and CDR2 as YNNKEL (reference sequence). The CDR3 loop is CASSQDPDEQFF. The CDR3 nucleotides read TGTGCCAGCAGCCAAGATCCCGATGAGCAGTTCTTC.

This clone was recorded at least ten times. This rearrangement joins TRBV7-2 to TRBJ2-5, with 9 bases identical to TRBD2. The CDR3 totals 14 residues. The junction had 6 bases not matched to a gene; V was cut back by 6 bases and J by 4 bases. Germline CDR1 is SGHTA and CDR2 is FQGNSA. DNA for the CDR3: TGTGCCAGCAGGTTGACTAGCGGTGGAGAGACCCAGTACTTC. Its protein is CASRLTSGGETQYF.

This clone has at least ten counts. The V call is TRBV28, the J call TRBJ1-5, with TRBD1 matching over 8 bases. The germline V gene has CDR1 MDHEN and CDR2 SYDVKM. CDR3 length: 15 residues. Trimming at V came to 7 bases and at J to 4 bases, leaving 9 bases not matched to a gene. Here the CDR3 DNA reads TGTGCCAGCACCCAGACAGGGGAAGGGAATCAGCCCCAGCATTTT. Translated, it gives CASTQTGEGNQPQHF. The full variable domain, rest sourced from reference TRBV28 and TRBJ1-5, is DVKVTQSSRYLVKRTGEKVFLECVQDMDHENMFWYRQDPGLGLRLIYFSYDVKMKEKGDIPEGYSVSREKKERFSLILESASTNQTSMYLCASTQTGEGNQPQHFGDGTRLSIL.

This clone was seen many times. V gene TRBV10-3 combines with J gene TRBJ1-5; 7 positions agree with TRBD1. The CDR3 spans 14 residues. Trimming took 8 bases from V and 2 from J; bases not matched to a gene: 6. Germline CDR1 is ENHRY and CDR2 is SYGVKD. The CDR3 sequence is CAISAGQGNQPQHF. The CDR3 DNA reads TGTGCCATCTCAGCCGGACAGGGCAATCAGCCCCAGCATTTT.

As regards this clone: Being one base from a much bigger clone, this may be a read error. The chain recombines TRBV5-1 with TRBJ2-3; the match to TRBD2 covers 12 bases. CDR3 length: 15 residues. V shed 4 bases, J shed 5 bases, and the junction held 5 bases outside the gene matches. CDR1 is SGHRS and CDR2 is YFSETQ in the germline V gene. In nucleotides, the CDR3 is TGCGCCAGCAGCCCCGTACTAGCGGGAGGAGATACGCAGTATTTT. It encodes CASSPVLAGGDTQYF.

About this clone: A much bigger clone sits one base away, suggesting this may be a read error. The sample carries other DNA sequences with the same CDR3. V usage is TRBV11-1 and J usage is TRBJ1-5, with 7 bases matching TRBD1. Per germline, CDR1 SGHAT and CDR2 FQDESV (reference sequence). This CDR3 has 17 residues. Losses at the gene ends were 8 bases for V and 7 bases for J; bases not matched to a gene: 20. Here the CDR3 DNA reads TGTGCCAGCCTTCTACCGTCTGACAGGGCGGGTGGACAGCCCCAGCATTTT. Translation gives CASLLPSDRAGGQPQHF.

The rearrangement links TRBV7-9 to TRBJ2-5, with D perhaps matching TRBD1 (6 bases). The CDR3 consists of 14 residues. V shed 5 bases and J shed 3 bases, with 13 bases lying between them. The germline V gene has CDR1 SEHNR and CDR2 FQNEAQ (reference sequence). DNA for the CDR3: TGTGCCAGCAGCCGCCGACGGACAGAAGAGACCCAGTACTTC. Translated: CASSRRRTEETQYF. Looking up the rest from reference TRBV7-9 and TRBJ2-5 gives the full variable domain: DTGVSQNPRHKITKRGQNVTFRCDPISEHNRLYWYRQTLGQGPEFLTYFQNEAQLEKSRLLSDRFSAERPKGSFSTLEIQRTEQGDSAMYLCASSRRRTEETQYFGPGTRLLVL.

Concerning this clone itself: A read error may explain this, as a much larger clone is one base away. The V gene is TRBV15, the J gene TRBJ1-5; D is ambiguous. This CDR3 region has 12 residues. In germline, CDR1 is LNHNV, CDR2 YYDKDF (reference sequence). As DNA, the CDR3 is TGTGCCACCATCAGAGTAAATCAGCCCCAGCATTTT. It specifies CATIRVNQPQHF.

This chain uses TRBV12-5 with TRBJ1-2; D gene ambiguous. Trimming removed 1 base at V and 7 bases at J, with 16 bases between. Germline V gene lookup returns CDR1 LGHNT and CDR2 FRNRAP. This CDR3 has 15 residues. The CDR3 region has the DNA TGTGCTAGTGGTTTGGGGCAGTCCCTGTGGGGTGGCTACACCTTC. Its protein is CASGLGQSLWGGYTF.

The chain carries TRBV19 and TRBJ2-3; a weak D match, TRBD1 (6 bases). This CDR3 region has 14 residues. V was trimmed by 4 bases and J by 11 bases, leaving 19 bases between them. Germline V CDR1 and CDR2: LNHDA, SQIVND (reference sequence). This chain's CDR3 is CASSREQGPYEQYF. The CDR3 DNA is TGTGCCAGTAGTAGAGAGCAGGGGCCCTACGAGCAGTATTTT.

This clone was picked up one time. This may be a read error, as it is one base from a much larger clone. The rearrangement joins TRBV5-1 to TRBJ2-5; D is unresolved. This CDR3 is built from 14 residues. Germline CDR1 is SGHRS and CDR2 is YFSETQ. The CDR3 protein is CASSLSSLKDTQYF. DNA of the CDR3: TGCGCCAGCAGCTTGTCGTCTCTTAAAGATACCCAGTACTTC.